This record concerns one T cell receptor (beta chain) sequence. Its antigen is not identified. Some clones are missing from TCRdb's copy, which holds only in-frame ones; the method was immunoSEQ multiplex PCR. The data show about 680,000 clones, around 90% seen once. The CDR3 is 16 residues long. The V and J ends lost 3 bases and 1 base respectively, with 16 bases between them. Germline CDR1 SGHKS, CDR2 YYEKEE (reference sequence). Treatment denoted: approximately 18 received Ad26.COV2.S at low or high dose, single or two shots; a few received placebo; per-sample allocation not given. All samples were drawn on day 63, counting from the first vaccine or placebo injection. An Ad26 vector expressing Wuhan-strain SARS-CoV-2 spike constituted the vaccine. The data stem from a study of Ad26.COV2.S vaccination and SARS-CoV-2 variants. Whole-study context: It was the COV1001 Ad26.COV2.S trial arm that included the donor. The study, taken as a whole, reports: Reportedly, spike-specific CD8+ and CD4+ T cell responses achieved substantial breadth once vaccination had taken place. Non-spike TCR breadth showed similarity between vaccine and placebo recipients.

This sequence was found in a person between 18 and 60 years old who received the Ad26.COV2.S COVID-19 vaccine or a placebo. The sequencing here drew on peripheral blood, taken in a trial of Ad26.COV2.S vaccine versus placebo. The chain joins TRBV5-5 to TRBJ1-2; D unresolved. The CDR3 here is CASSWRSDGLNYGYTF. CDR3 sequence (DNA): TGTGCCAGCAGCTGGAGAAGCGACGGCCTTAACTATGGCTACACCTTC.